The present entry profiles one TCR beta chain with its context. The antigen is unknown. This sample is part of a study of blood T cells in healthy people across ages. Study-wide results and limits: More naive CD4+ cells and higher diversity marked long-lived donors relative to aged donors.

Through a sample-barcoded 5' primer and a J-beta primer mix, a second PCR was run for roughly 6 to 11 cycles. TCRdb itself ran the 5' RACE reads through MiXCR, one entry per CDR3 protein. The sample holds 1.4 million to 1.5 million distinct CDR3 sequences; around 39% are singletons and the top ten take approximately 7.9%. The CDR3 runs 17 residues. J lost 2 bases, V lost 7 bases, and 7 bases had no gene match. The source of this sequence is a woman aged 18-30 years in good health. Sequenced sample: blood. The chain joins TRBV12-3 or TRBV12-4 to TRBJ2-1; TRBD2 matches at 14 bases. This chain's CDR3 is CASTGTSGSLPYNEQFF. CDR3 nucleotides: TGTGCCAGCACCGGGACTAGCGGGAGTCTCCCCTACAATGAGCAGTTCTTC.